This entry lists 26 T cell receptor beta chains sequenced from one sample in a study of T cells of healthy individuals. TCRdb ran MiXCR on the 5' RACE reads and lists one entry per CDR3 protein. This sample has under 70,000 distinct CDR3 sequences; roughly 14% occur once, and the top ten carry roughly 16%. These receptors were collected from a human donor in good health.

This chain's CDR3 is CANGPGGPLAGANVLTF. Here the CDR3 DNA reads TGTGCCAACGGACCGGGGGGACCTCTAGCTGGGGCCAACGTCCTGACTTTC. The chain couples TRBV7-9 to TRBJ2-6; 7 positions agree with TRBD2. The V segment lost 10 bases and the J segment 2 bases; nucleotides outside the gene matches: 14. Germline values: CDR1 SEHNR, CDR2 FQNEAQ (reference sequence). The CDR3 spans 17 residues. The full variable domain, its missing parts supplied by reference TRBV7-9 and TRBJ2-6, is DTGVSQNPRHKITKRGQNVTFRCDPISEHNRLYWYRQTLGQGPEFLTYFQNEAQLEKSRLLSDRFSAERPKGSFSTLEIQRTEQGDSAMYLCANGPGGPLAGANVLTFGAGSRLTVL.

This clonotype was picked up many times. CDR3 sequence: CASGLGVEISNQPQHF. CDR3 in DNA: TGTGCTAGTGGTTTGGGGGTTGAGATTAGCAATCAGCCCCAGCATTTT. V gene TRBV12-5 combines with J gene TRBJ1-5; D not resolved. The ends were cut back, 1 base at V and 0 bases at J, with 10 bases in the middle. This CDR3 has 16 residues. CDR1 is LGHNT and CDR2 is FRNRAP in the germline V gene.

The table lists this clonotype with a few counts. This sequence joins TRBV24-1 and TRBJ2-5, with a tentative D call TRBD1 (6 bases). Germline CDR1 and CDR2: KGHDR and SFDVKD. CDR3 length equals 16 residues. V was shortened by 0 bases and J by 4 bases, with 14 bases between the two germline ends. The CDR3 region is CATSDLKQGPLETQYF. The CDR3 bases are TGTGCCACCAGTGATTTGAAACAGGGCCCTCTAGAGACCCAGTACTTC.

This clonotype was picked up a small number of times. The chain combines TRBV7-2 with TRBJ2-7; 9 bases are shared with TRBD1. The V and J ends lost 1 base and 3 bases, in that order; junction bases with no gene match: 4. This CDR3 is 15 amino acids long. From germline, CDR1 is SGHTA and CDR2 FQGNSA. CDR3 sequence: CASSLEGQGLYEQYF. The CDR3 bases are TGTGCCAGCAGCTTAGAGGGACAGGGCCTCTACGAGCAGTACTTC.

In this sample, this clonotype turned up many times. The chain employs TRBV10-3 and TRBJ2-3, with D perhaps TRBD1 (6 bases). The CDR3 length is 14 residues. V was shortened by 0 bases and J by 5 bases, with 9 bases between the two germline ends. Germline loops: CDR1 ENHRY, CDR2 SYGVKD. The CDR3 is CAISESLRGDTQYF. The CDR3 DNA sequence: TGTGCCATCAGTGAGTCCCTCAGGGGAGATACGCAGTATTTT.

The sample holds many counts of this clonotype. The chain uses TRBV19 and TRBJ1-5; TRBD1 matches 10 bases. V gave up 7 bases and J gave up 7 bases; unmatched junction bases: 7. The CDR3 extends over 14 amino acids. Germline CDR1 reads LNHDA; CDR2 reads SQIVND (reference sequence). CDR3 nucleotide sequence: TGTGCCAGTACCCCGACAGGGGGCAGGCAGCCCCAGCATTTT. Protein product: CASTPTGGRQPQHF.

The chain is built from TRBV28 and TRBJ1-3, with no clear D. Germline lookup yields CDR1 MDHEN and CDR2 SYDVKM. V was trimmed by 6 bases and J by 2 bases, leaving 5 bases between them. There are 12 residues in the CDR3. The DNA for the CDR3 is TGTGCCAGCAGCAGGACTGGAAACACCATATATTTT. Its translation: CASSRTGNTIYF.

In its sample, this clonotype was seen many times. The chain employs TRBV25-1 and TRBJ2-4; maybe TRBD1 (5 bases). CDR3 length equals 16 residues. Germline lookup yields CDR1 MGHDK and CDR2 SYGVNS. Trimming cost V 8 bases and J 3 bases, with 20 bases left between them. The CDR3 DNA reads as TGTGCCAGCGGGGCCTTCGACGGGTCGGGCAAAAACATTCAGTACTTC. Its translation: CASGAFDGSGKNIQYF.

This clonotype was counted many times. The chain carries TRBV5-4 and TRBJ2-5, with a tentative D call TRBD1 (5 bases). Germline loops: CDR1 SGHNT, CDR2 YYREEE (reference sequence). This CDR3 comprises 13 residues. Trimming removed 4 bases from V and 2 bases from J, with 9 bases in between. The DNA for the CDR3 is TGTGCCAGCAGCGTGGACACACAAGAGACCCAGTACTTC. Its translation is CASSVDTQETQYF.

At least ten counts were recorded for this clonotype. This chain joins TRBV9 and TRBJ1-5; 8 bases map to TRBD1. This CDR3 spans 15 amino acids. V lost 4 bases, J lost 4 bases, and 7 bases stayed unmatched. Per the germline V gene, CDR1 is SGDLS and CDR2 is YYNGEE. This chain's CDR3 is CASSLGQGLNQPQHF. The CDR3 nucleotides read TGTGCCAGCAGCTTAGGACAGGGACTAAATCAGCCCCAGCATTTT.

This clonotype was counted ten times or more. The rearrangement uses TRBV9 and TRBJ2-7, with D possibly matching TRBD1 (5 bases). Trimming cost V 0 bases and J 0 bases, with 13 bases left between them. CDR3 length equals 16 residues. Looked up from germline, CDR1 is SGDLS and CDR2 is YYNGEE. Here the CDR3 reads CASSVGKGRPSYEQYF. CDR3 in DNA: TGTGCCAGCAGCGTAGGAAAGGGGCGGCCCTCCTACGAGCAGTACTTC.

Ten or more counts support this clonotype. This chain uses TRBV2 with TRBJ2-3; D might be TRBD1 or TRBD2, each matching 5 bases. V gave up 5 bases and J gave up 8 bases, with 17 bases separating them. CDR1 SNHLY and CDR2 FYNNEI come from the germline V gene. CDR3 length: 14 amino acids. CDR3 sequence (DNA): TGTGCCAGCAGTCACGGGACGGAGGAGTCTACGCAGTATTTT. This gives the protein CASSHGTEESTQYF.

This clonotype was counted many times. The chain couples TRBV30 to TRBJ1-2, with a possible D match to TRBD1 (6 bases). The CDR3 is made up of 14 amino acids. From germline, CDR1 is GTSNPN and CDR2 SVGIG (reference sequence). V dropped 5 bases and J dropped 0 bases, with 13 bases sitting between them. CDR3 nucleotides: TGTGCCTGGTCCATGGACAGAACTAACTATGGCTACACCTTC. Translating gives CAWSMDRTNYGYTF. Based on the CDR3 plus reference TRBV30 and TRBJ1-2, the full variable domain is SQTIHQWPATLVQPVGSPLSLECTVEGTSNPNLYWYRQAAGRGLQLLFYSVGIGQISSEVPQNLSASRPQDRQFILSSKKLLLSDSGFYLCAWSMDRTNYGYTFGSGTRLTVV.

This clonotype was seen many times. J is TRBJ2-7 and V is TRBV29-1; D not certain. The CDR3 loop spans 12 amino acids. V lost 6 bases, J lost 7 bases, and 16 bases lay in between. Germline CDR1 and CDR2: SQVTM and ANQGSEA. CDR3 sequence: CSVLGPAGEQYF. The CDR3 nucleotides read TGCAGCGTCCTCGGCCCCGCCGGGGAGCAGTACTTC.

The J gene is TRBJ2-7, the V gene TRBV20-1; 9 bases map to TRBD1. Germline trimming cut 6 bases from V and 1 base from J; bases unmatched to any gene: 10. The CDR3 sequence is 15 residues long. Germline V gene lookup returns CDR1 DFQATT and CDR2 SNEGSKA (reference sequence). The chain's CDR3 is CSATRTGGGSYEQYF. DNA of the CDR3: TGCAGTGCGACCCGCACAGGGGGCGGATCCTACGAGCAGTACTTC.

This clonotype came up a few times. The CDR3 region has the DNA TGTGCCAGCAGCTATGGACAGGGCTACACAGATACGCAGTATTTT. This translates into CASSYGQGYTDTQYF. The V and J genes are TRBV3-1 and TRBJ2-3, with 8 bases that match TRBD1. CDR3 length: 15 residues. CDR1 is LGHDT, CDR2 YNNKEL, per germline (reference sequence). V gave up 5 bases and J gave up 2 bases; unmatched junction bases: 6.

Relative to its sample, this clonotype is medium-sized (0.01 to 0.1%). The V call is TRBV6-1, the J call TRBJ1-2, with 11 nucleotides matching TRBD1. The CDR3 consists of 16 residues. The V and J ends lost 0 bases and 4 bases, in that order; junction bases with no gene match: 4. Germline V gene sequence: CDR1 MNHNS, CDR2 SASEGT. CDR3 DNA: TGTGCCAGCAGTGAAGCGGAGGGGACAGGGGGCTATGGCTACACCTTC. This sequence encodes CASSEAEGTGGYGYTF.

This clonotype came up many times. The chain employs TRBV7-9 and TRBJ2-5, with TRBD1 identical over 9 bases. The CDR3 sequence is 16 residues long. J was trimmed by 1 base and V by 5 bases; bases with no gene match: 8. The V gene's germline CDR1 is SEHNR and CDR2 FQNEAQ (reference sequence). Here the CDR3 reads CASSPLTGGIQETQYF. CDR3 DNA: TGTGCCAGCAGCCCCCTGACAGGGGGGATCCAAGAGACCCAGTACTTC.

This rearrangement joins TRBV6-6 to TRBJ2-5; possibly TRBD1 or TRBD2 for D (7 bases each). The V gene's germline CDR1 is MNHNY and CDR2 SVGAGI (reference sequence). This CDR3 has 15 amino acids. The V end was cut by 6 bases, the J end by 5 bases, with 19 bases between. For the CDR3, the DNA is TGTGCCAGCAGCGCAGGGGGGGGGCGCGGTGAGACCCAGTACTTC. Translating gives CASSAGGGRGETQYF.

J is TRBJ2-5 and V is TRBV12-5; D unclear. The CDR3 loop spans 15 amino acids. V lost 4 bases to trimming and J lost 3 bases, with 15 bases between them. Germline CDR1 LGHNT, CDR2 FRNRAP. Here the CDR3 DNA reads TGTGCTAGTGGTTCCCTTCCCCGGATCAAAGAGACCCAGTACTTC. As protein: CASGSLPRIKETQYF.

The chain is built from TRBV28 and TRBJ2-2; D could derive from TRBD1 or TRBD2 (5 bases each). Germline V CDR1 and CDR2: MDHEN, SYDVKM. Between the trimmed V and J ends, which lost 3 bases and 2 bases, there was a span of 13 bases. The CDR3 extends over 16 amino acids. CDR3 sequence: CASSLMGRTNTGELFF. CDR3 bases: TGTGCCAGCAGTTTGATGGGGCGGACTAACACCGGGGAGCTGTTTTTT.

This clonotype was observed at least ten times. V gene TRBV6-5 combines with J gene TRBJ1-5; D is possibly TRBD1 (5 bases). Per germline, CDR1 MNHEY and CDR2 SVGAGI. This CDR3 spans 14 amino acids. V dropped 6 bases and J dropped 1 base, with 10 bases sitting between them. CDR3 DNA: TGTGCCAGCAGCCCCAGGGAGAGCAATCAGCCCCAGCATTTT. Encoded protein: CASSPRESNQPQHF.

The table lists this clonotype with a few counts. This chain joins TRBV13 and TRBJ1-2; 9 bases are a match to TRBD1. The CDR3 loop spans 15 amino acids. Germline assignment: CDR1 PRHDT and CDR2 FYEKMQ (reference sequence). J lost 1 base, V lost 4 bases, and 4 bases had no gene match. DNA for the CDR3: TGTGCCAGCAGCTCACCGGGACAGGGTAACTATGGCTACACCTTC. It encodes CASSSPGQGNYGYTF.

This clonotype has just a few counts. The V and J genes are TRBV15 and TRBJ1-6; D is perhaps TRBD1 (5 bases). The germline gives CDR1 LNHNV, CDR2 YYDKDF (reference sequence). V was pared by 0 bases and J by 7 bases, with 10 bases between. This CDR3 comprises 15 residues. CDR3 sequence: CATSRDVRGNSPLHF. The CDR3 DNA follows: TGTGCCACCAGCAGAGATGTTCGGGGGAATTCACCCCTCCACTTT.

This clonotype was found many times. This chain connects TRBV5-1 to TRBJ1-2; the match to TRBD1 covers 7 bases. Trimming removed 2 bases from V and 6 bases from J; junction bases left unmatched: 4. CDR1 is SGHRS, CDR2 YFSETQ, per germline. The CDR3 extends over 13 amino acids. The CDR3 is CASSFAGGDGYTF. In DNA, the CDR3 is TGCGCCAGCAGCTTTGCAGGGGGTGATGGCTACACCTTC. The whole variable domain, filled in from reference TRBV5-1 and TRBJ1-2, reads KAGVTQTPRYLIKTRGQQVTLSCSPISGHRSVSWYQQTPGQGLQFLFEYFSETQRNKGNFPGRFSGRQFSNSRSEMNVSTLELGDSALYLCASSFAGGDGYTFGSGTRLTVV.

The V gene is TRBV24-1, the J gene TRBJ2-2; tentative D call: TRBD1 (5 bases). Germline CDR1 KGHDR, CDR2 SFDVKD. Deletions cut 3 bases from V and 6 bases from J, with 16 bases between. The CDR3 runs to 16 residues. The CDR3 DNA follows: TGTGCCACCAGTGATAGCCGGACAATAGGGGCCGGGGAGCTGTTTTTT. Translated, it gives CATSDSRTIGAGELFF.